The rows below give T cell receptor beta chains drawn from one sample of a study of cytomegalovirus exposure and HLA in healthy donors. Sequencing used immunoSEQ multiplex PCR; TCRdb keeps in-frame clones, though not all of them. The table lists around 86,000 clones, nearly 80% of them singletons. What was sequenced was PBMCs. The receptor set was obtained from a female donor in good health and CMV-seronegative. The CDR3 runs from the conserved cysteine through the conserved F or W. A D gene is named only where the DNA matches it firmly. Clone sizes are given selectively: once, few, many, or a class where the clone is expanded.

DNA	CDR3	V	D	size	J
TGTGCCAGTAGTATGGGGACAGGGAATCAGCCCCAGCATTTT	CASSMGTGNQPQHF	TRBV19	TRBD1	few	TRBJ1-5
TGTGCCAGCAGCGTGGGCCCGAGGAGGGAAAAACTGTTTTTT	CASSVGPRREKLFF	TRBV9	NA	NA	TRBJ1-4
TGTGCCAGTAAATCTGGAGGGGGCCTGGGGAGCAATCAGCCCCAGCATTTT	CASKSGGGLGSNQPQHF	TRBV19	TRBD1	NA	TRBJ1-5
TGTGCCAGCAGTTACTCGGGACACTGGAACACTGAAGCTTTCTTT	CASSYSGHWNTEAFF	TRBV6-5	NA	NA	TRBJ1-1
TGTGCCAGTAGTAGGGGACTAGCGGGAAGGGCCTACGAGCAGTACTTC	CASSRGLAGRAYEQYF	TRBV19	TRBD2	NA	TRBJ2-7
TGTGCCAGCAGCCCCGACAGGGTGGCTGAAAAACTGTTTTTT	CASSPDRVAEKLFF	TRBV6-6	TRBD1	few	TRBJ1-4
TGTGCCAGCAGCAAACCGGACAGGGGCTGGGGGGTGGACACTGAAGCTTTCTTT	CASSKPDRGWGVDTEAFF	TRBV13	TRBD1	NA	TRBJ1-1
TGTGCCAGCACTGACCCTAGGACTAGCTCCTACGAGCAGTACTTC	CASTDPRTSSYEQYF	TRBV2	TRBD2	NA	TRBJ2-7
TGTGCCAGCAGCCCCCGGGGGGGAGGGATCCCCGATGAGCAGTTCTTC	CASSPRGGGIPDEQFF	TRBV7-8	TRBD2	NA	TRBJ2-1
TGTGCCAGCAGTGAACGGGGTTCCTCTCTTACTAACTATGGCTACACCTTC	CASSERGSSLTNYGYTF	TRBV6-1	NA	NA	TRBJ1-2
TGTGCCAGCAGCTTCAGGACAGGGGTAAGTGAAAAACTGTTTTTT	CASSFRTGVSEKLFF	TRBV7-4	TRBD1	NA	TRBJ1-4
TGTGCCAGCAGTTTATCAGGGCCCAATCAGCCCCAGCATTTT	CASSLSGPNQPQHF	TRBV28	NA	few	TRBJ1-5
TGTGCCAGTAGTATTAGAGCTCTGGGGCACAATGAGCAGTTCTTC	CASSIRALGHNEQFF	TRBV19	NA	NA	TRBJ2-1
TGCGCCAGCAGCCAAGATAGGGGGCTTAATCAGCCCCAGCATTTT	CASSQDRGLNQPQHF	TRBV4-1	TRBD1	NA	TRBJ1-5
TGTGCCAGCAGTTCTGAGGGGGCTTGGTCCTACGAGCAGTACTTC	CASSSEGAWSYEQYF	TRBV6-5	TRBD1	NA	TRBJ2-7
TGCAGCGTACCCGGACTAGCGGGACAGAGCTCCTACAATGAGCAGTTCTTC	CSVPGLAGQSSYNEQFF	TRBV29-1	TRBD2	NA	TRBJ2-1
TGTGCCAGCACCCTTAGTGGGGCTGCGAACACTGAAGCTTTCTTT	CASTLSGAANTEAFF	TRBV7-2	NA	NA	TRBJ1-1
TGTGCCAGTAGTCCTCGGACAGTTTCTACCGGAGAGCTGTTTTTT	CASSPRTVSTGELFF	TRBV19	NA	NA	TRBJ2-2
TGTGCCAGCAGCGTCAGGCTCCCAGCTGACACCATATATTTT	CASSVRLPADTIYF	TRBV9	NA	NA	TRBJ1-3
TGCGCCAGCAGCTTGTCGGGCAGGGGAGGCACAGATACGCAGTATTTT	CASSLSGRGGTDTQYF	TRBV5-1	NA	NA	TRBJ2-3
TGTGCCAGCAAGCTAGCGGGGGGAACAGATACGCAGTATTTT	CASKLAGGTDTQYF	TRBV27	TRBD2	NA	TRBJ2-3
TGTGCCATCAAGGTAGGGGCTGGACCCTACGAGCAGTACTTC	CAIKVGAGPYEQYF	TRBV10-3	NA	NA	TRBJ2-7
TGTGCCAGCAGCTTGGACAGTCGGAGCACAGATACGCAGTATTTT	CASSLDSRSTDTQYF	TRBV5-4	NA	NA	TRBJ2-3
TGTGCCAGCAGCCCCGGGATCTCCTACAATGAGCAGTTCTTC	CASSPGISYNEQFF	TRBV7-2	NA	NA	TRBJ2-1
TGTGCCTGGAGTGTGGACAACTCCTACGAGCAGTACTTC	CAWSVDNSYEQYF	TRBV30	NA	NA	TRBJ2-7
TGTGCCAGCAGTCGCTTAACAGGGCCTGGCTACACCTTC	CASSRLTGPGYTF	TRBV28	NA	NA	TRBJ1-2
TGTGCCAGCAGCTCCGAGTACTATTACGAGCAGTACTTC	CASSSEYYYEQYF	TRBV7-8	NA	once	TRBJ2-7
TGTGCCTGGAGGGGGGCCGGCGAGCAGTACTTC	CAWRGAGEQYF	TRBV30	NA	NA	TRBJ2-7
TGTGCCAGCAGCTCCTGGGGCAGGGACACTGAAGCTTTCTTT	CASSSWGRDTEAFF	TRBV7-6	NA	few	TRBJ1-1
TGTGCCAGCAGGGACAGGGGGCGGGGAGGCTACACCTTC	CASRDRGRGGYTF	TRBV6-5	TRBD1	NA	TRBJ1-2
TGCGCCAGCAGTCTACAGTCAGGGGGCGACTATGGCTACACCTTC	CASSLQSGGDYGYTF	TRBV5-1	TRBD1	NA	TRBJ1-2
TGTGCCAGTAGTATGGACAGGTCCTACGAGCAGTACTTC	CASSMDRSYEQYF	TRBV19	TRBD1	NA	TRBJ2-7
TGTGCCATTGGCCGGGGGGATAATCAGCCCCAGCATTTT	CAIGRGDNQPQHF	TRBV6-5	NA	NA	TRBJ1-5
TGCAGCGTTTGTGAAAGCACCCACGACACAGATACGCAGTATTTT	CSVCESTHDTDTQYF	TRBV29-1	NA	NA	TRBJ2-3
TGTGCCAGCAGGCGACTAGCGGCTGGGGCAGATACGCAGTATTTT	CASRRLAAGADTQYF	TRBV2	TRBD2	once	TRBJ2-3
TGTGCCAGCAGTTATCGGGCACAGGGATATGGTCAGCCCCAGCATTTT	CASSYRAQGYGQPQHF	TRBV28	NA	NA	TRBJ1-5
TGTGCCAGCGAATACGTGGTGATACCAACTCAGTACTTC	CASEYVVIPTQYF	TRBV28	NA	NA	TRBJ2-7
TGTGCCAGCAGCCAAGATGAACTGTTCTCTGGAAACACCATATATTTT	CASSQDELFSGNTIYF	TRBV4-2	NA	few	TRBJ1-3
TGTGCCAGCAGCCCTACTAGCGCGATTAGGGATGAGCAGTTCTTC	CASSPTSAIRDEQFF	TRBV7-2	TRBD2	NA	TRBJ2-1
TGTGCCAGCAGTTACTCGATGACAGGGGAAGGCTACACCTTC	CASSYSMTGEGYTF	TRBV6-5	TRBD1	NA	TRBJ1-2
TGTGCCAGCATAATGGGTCAGGGGAATTGGGGCTACACCTTC	CASIMGQGNWGYTF	TRBV6-1	NA	NA	TRBJ1-2
TGTGCCAGCAGTGACACAAATAACGGAGGTTCACCCCTCCACTTT	CASSDTNNGGSPLHF	TRBV6-4	NA	NA	TRBJ1-6
TGTGCCAGCAGCGTAGGAACCGGAGGGAACATTCAGTACTTC	CASSVGTGGNIQYF	TRBV9	NA	NA	TRBJ2-4
TGTGCCAGCTCCGGGGTAACAGGGGTCAGTGAAAAACTGTTTTTT	CASSGVTGVSEKLFF	TRBV2	TRBD1	NA	TRBJ1-4
TGCGCCAGCAGCACCGGGGGAAGAACTAATGAAAAACTGTTTTTT	CASSTGGRTNEKLFF	TRBV5-1	NA	NA	TRBJ1-4
TGCGCCAGCAGCCCCCGACCAACGGCGGGAGGAGTAGATACGCAGTATTTT	CASSPRPTAGGVDTQYF	TRBV5-1	TRBD2	once	TRBJ2-3
TGTGCCAGCTCACCGATTGGGTCCGGGGATACGCAGTATTTT	CASSPIGSGDTQYF	TRBV18	NA	NA	TRBJ2-3
TGTGCCAGTAGTACTAAGGACAGGGGCGACTATAGCAATCAGCCCCAGCATTTT	CASSTKDRGDYSNQPQHF	TRBV19	TRBD1	few	TRBJ1-5
TGCGCCAGCAGCCAAGTCGACAGGAGCTCCTACGAGCAGTACTTC	CASSQVDRSSYEQYF	TRBV4-1	NA	NA	TRBJ2-7
TGTGCCAGCAATACGCGGGAGCGGGAGACCCAGTACTTC	CASNTRERETQYF	TRBV2	TRBD2	NA	TRBJ2-5
TGTGCCAGCAGTTACGATGGTTCGGGGTACAACTATGGCTACACCTTC	CASSYDGSGYNYGYTF	TRBV6-5	NA	NA	TRBJ1-2
TGCGCCAGCACGGCTAGCGGTACTTACGAGCAGTACTTC	CASTASGTYEQYF	TRBV10-2	TRBD2	NA	TRBJ2-7
TGTGCCAGCAGTTCTCATCGAGGGGGCCCTGGGCAGCCCCAGCATTTT	CASSSHRGGPGQPQHF	TRBV6-5	TRBD1	NA	TRBJ1-5